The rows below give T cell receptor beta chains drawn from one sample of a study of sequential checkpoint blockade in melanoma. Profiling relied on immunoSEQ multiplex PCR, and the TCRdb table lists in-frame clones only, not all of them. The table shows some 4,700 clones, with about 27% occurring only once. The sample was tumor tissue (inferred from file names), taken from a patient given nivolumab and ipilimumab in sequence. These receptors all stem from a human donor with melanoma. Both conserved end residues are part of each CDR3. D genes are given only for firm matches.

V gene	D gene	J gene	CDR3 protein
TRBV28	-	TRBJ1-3	CASSSQGSSGNTIYF
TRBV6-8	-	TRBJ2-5	CASSYRRARQTQYF
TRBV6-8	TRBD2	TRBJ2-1	CASSQAGDDYEQFF
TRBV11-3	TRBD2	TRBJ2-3	CASSPSLAGGRDTQYF
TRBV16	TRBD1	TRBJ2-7	CASSQTSEGAEQYF
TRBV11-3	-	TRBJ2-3	CASSLEQGWTDTQYF
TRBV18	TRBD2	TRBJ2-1	CASSRTSGRDEQFF
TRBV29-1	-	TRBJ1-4	CSVERPYDEKLFF
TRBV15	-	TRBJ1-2	CATRTGGPYGSGYTF
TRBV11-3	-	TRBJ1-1	CASSLPSPNTEAFF
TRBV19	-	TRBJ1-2	CASSIRFGYTF
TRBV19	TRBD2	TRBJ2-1	CASSPTSGIDEQFF
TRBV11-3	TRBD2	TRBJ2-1	CASRGAGTSGIGEQFF
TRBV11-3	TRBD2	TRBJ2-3	CASSYKGTSGDTQYF
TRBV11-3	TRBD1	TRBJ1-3	CASSSSRDRGRGNTIYF
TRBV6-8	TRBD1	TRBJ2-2	CASSSQGGLISRELFF
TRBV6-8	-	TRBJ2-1	CASTSSYNEQFF
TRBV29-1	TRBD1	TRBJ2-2	CSVTGQGDTGELFF
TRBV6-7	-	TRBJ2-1	CASILWDEQFF
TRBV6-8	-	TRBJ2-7	CASSGGGSSYEQYF
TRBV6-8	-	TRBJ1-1	CASSSLTGNTEAFF
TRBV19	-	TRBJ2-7	CASSIGVAASYEQYF
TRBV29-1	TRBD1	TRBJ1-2	CSAGPGQGDYGYTF
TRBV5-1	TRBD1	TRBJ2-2	CASSPDRGRAGELFF
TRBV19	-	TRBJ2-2	CATARYTGELFF
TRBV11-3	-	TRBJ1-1	CASSLGSNGNTEAFF
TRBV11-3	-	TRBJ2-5	CASSLDYGQETQYF
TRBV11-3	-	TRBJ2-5	CASSLGVRPAAQETQYF
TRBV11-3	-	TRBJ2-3	CASSPWDLQYTQYF
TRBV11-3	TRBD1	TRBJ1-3	CASSADRAGNTIYF
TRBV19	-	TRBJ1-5	CASSMSGGYNQPQHF
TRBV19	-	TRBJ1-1	CASSPRDGRPANTEAFF
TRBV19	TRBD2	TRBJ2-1	CARRTSGTEDEQFF